These 22 T cell receptor beta chains came from one sample sequenced in a study of blood T cells in healthy people across ages. Then a second PCR, running about 6 to 12 cycles, was carried out with a sample-barcoded 5' primer and a J-beta primer mix. TCRdb reanalysed the 5' RACE reads using MiXCR and keeps one entry per CDR3 protein. The top ten clones hold 23% of a sample with fewer than 2,000,000 distinct CDR3 sequences, about two fifths of them seen once. Sequencing was carried out using blood. These receptors came from a human donor in good health.

The rearrangement links TRBV27 to TRBJ1-2, with D hard to call. Trimming stripped 3 bases from V and 3 bases from J, with 8 bases between. Per the germline V gene, CDR1 is MNHEY and CDR2 is SMNVEV (reference sequence). CDR3 length: 13 amino acids. This CDR3 is CASSFGPHYGYTF. The DNA for the CDR3 is TGTGCCAGCAGTTTTGGACCTCACTATGGCTACACCTTC.

This clonotype was counted a few times. The chain carries TRBV7-6 and TRBJ2-5; D perhaps matches TRBD1 (6 bases). The CDR3 loop spans 15 amino acids. V dropped 5 bases and J dropped 5 bases, with 18 bases sitting between them. Per the germline V gene, CDR1 is SGHVS and CDR2 is FNYEAQ. The CDR3 DNA reads as TGTGCCAGCAGCGCAAGAATACAGGGATTTGAGACCCAGTACTTC. This encodes CASSARIQGFETQYF.

This chain uses TRBV28 with TRBJ2-3, with TRBD2 as a possible D gene (5 bases). The V gene lost 6 bases and the J gene lost 1 base, with 20 bases spanning the gap. This CDR3 has 17 residues. Germline CDR1 MDHEN, CDR2 SYDVKM. The CDR3 nucleotides read TGTGCCAGCAGCCCGACCCCTCGGGGTAGGGGCACAGATACGCAGTATTTT. Translated: CASSPTPRGRGTDTQYF.

The V call is TRBV4-2, the J call TRBJ2-3; D might be TRBD2 (6 bases). From germline, CDR1 is LGHNA and CDR2 YNFKEQ. Deletions cut 2 bases from V and 2 bases from J, with 20 bases between. The CDR3 covers 18 residues. The DNA for the CDR3 is TGTGCCAGCAGCCAACGTCGAATGGGGGGTCGTAACACAGATACGCAGTATTTT. This sequence encodes CASSQRRMGGRNTDTQYF.

CDR3 nucleotides: TGCAGTGCCTCAAAGGGGGTCCCCGGATTGGGGGAGCTGTTTTTT. Amino acid sequence: CSASKGVPGLGELFF. The rearrangement links TRBV20-1 to TRBJ2-2, with TRBD1 as a possible D gene (6 bases). CDR3 length: 15 amino acids. Germline CDR1 is DFQATT and CDR2 is SNEGSKA (reference sequence). V lost 6 bases and J 8 bases, leaving 22 bases between the germline ends.

For this clonotype: At one of its ends the junction is not consistent with the germline gene, which may arise from a read error. This chain links TRBV10-3 with TRBJ2-1; D gene ambiguous. This CDR3 has 14 residues. Germline CDR1 and CDR2: ENHRY and SYGVKD. CDR3 loop: CAISESPMVNERFF. The CDR3 DNA follows: TGTGCCATCAGTGAATCCCCGATGGTAAATGAGCGGTTCTTC.

The chain has TRBV20-1 and TRBJ1-2; maybe TRBD1 (6 bases). V was shortened by 0 bases and J by 5 bases, with 16 bases between the two germline ends. The CDR3 runs 15 residues. Germline V gene data show CDR1 as DFQATT and CDR2 as SNEGSKA (reference sequence). CDR3 sequence (DNA): TGCAGTGCTAGAGATTTCGGGGGGCGGCAGTATGGCTACACCTTC. Translated: CSARDFGGRQYGYTF.

This chain links TRBV20-1 with TRBJ2-7, with D tentatively TRBD2 (7 bases). The CDR3 extends over 13 amino acids. The germline gives CDR1 DFQATT, CDR2 SNEGSKA (reference sequence). The germline V and J ends were trimmed by 5 bases and 6 bases, with 17 bases remaining between them. The CDR3 sequence is CSAAWGGTGEQYF. The CDR3 nucleotides read TGCAGTGCTGCCTGGGGGGGCACCGGCGAGCAGTACTTC.

The chain carries TRBV2 and TRBJ1-6; 7 bases are a match to TRBD1. The CDR3 extends over 16 amino acids. Losses at the gene ends were 6 bases for V and 7 bases for J; bases not matched to a gene: 12. Germline lookup yields CDR1 SNHLY and CDR2 FYNNEI. The CDR3 is CASRSDRFSSNSPLHF. The CDR3 nucleotides are TGTGCCAGCAGATCGGACAGGTTCTCCTCAAATTCACCCCTCCACTTT. The whole variable domain, remainder taken from reference TRBV2 and TRBJ1-6, is EPEVTQTPSHQVTQMGQEVILRCVPISNHLYFYWYRQILGQKVEFLVSFYNNEISEKSEIFDDQFSVERPDGSNFTLKIRSTKLEDSAMYFCASRSDRFSSNSPLHFGNGTRLTVT.

CDR3 loop: CSVLAGQPYEQYF. The CDR3 coding sequence is TGCAGCGTTCTAGCGGGTCAACCCTACGAGCAGTACTTC. The J gene is TRBJ2-7, the V gene TRBV29-1; 8 nucleotides align to TRBD2. The CDR3 covers 13 residues. V gave up 5 bases and J gave up 2 bases; unmatched junction bases: 5. The germline V gene has CDR1 SQVTM and CDR2 ANQGSEA.

This clonotype was observed a few times. The J gene is TRBJ2-4, the V gene TRBV7-2; D uncertain. The DNA end lines up better with TRBJ2-7; the J call may be wrong. CDR3 length: 14 amino acids. Germline-derived CDR1 and CDR2 are SGHTA and FQGNSA. CDR3 residues: CASSLEGSHYEQYF. The CDR3 nucleotides read TGTGCCAGCAGCTTAGAAGGGTCGCACTACGAGCAGTACTTC.

Concerning this clonotype: Germline and junction disagree at one end, which may indicate a read error. The chain couples TRBV5-1 to TRBJ1-1, with 7 bases identical to TRBD1. CDR3 length: 17 amino acids. Germline V CDR1 and CDR2: SGHRS, YFSETQ. CDR3 region: CASSLPEGAGSNTEASF. The CDR3 DNA follows: TGCGCCAGCAGCCTCCCAGAGGGGGCGGGATCTAACACTGAAGCTTCCTTT.

CDR3 protein: CASSLAGVYNEQYF. Here the CDR3 DNA reads TGTGCCAGCAGTTTAGCAGGCGTCTACAATGAGCAGTACTTC. The gene calls are TRBV28 and TRBJ2-5; D unclear. Looked up from germline, CDR1 is MDHEN and CDR2 is SYDVKM. V lost 2 bases and J lost 11, with 18 bases in between. The CDR3 contains 14 residues.

The rearrangement joins TRBV5-1 to TRBJ2-7; D remains ambiguous. Trimming took 5 bases from V and 2 from J, leaving 11 bases between them. This CDR3 spans 13 amino acids. CDR1 and CDR2 from the germline V gene are SGHRS and YFSETQ. CDR3 bases: TGCGCCAGCAGATGGGCAAGAACCTACGAGCAGTACTTC. Its translation: CASRWARTYEQYF.

This clonotype was recorded a few times. The chain uses TRBV29-1 and TRBJ1-6, with D possibly being TRBD1 (6 bases). The CDR3 runs to 12 residues. In germline, CDR1 is SQVTM, CDR2 ANQGSEA. Trimming pared 4 bases from V and 14 bases from J, leaving 15 bases between. CDR3 DNA sequence: TGCAGCGTTGTAGGGGGTGACAGATCCCTCCACTTT. Residues: CSVVGGDRSLHF.

The V and J genes are TRBV6-6 and TRBJ1-2; D unresolved. Trimming removed 5 bases from V and 8 bases from J, with 15 bases in between. From germline, CDR1 is MNHNY and CDR2 SVGAGI (reference sequence). The CDR3 is made up of 13 amino acids. CDR3 sequence: CASSAQIQEGYTF. In DNA, the CDR3 is TGTGCCAGCAGTGCACAAATCCAGGAGGGCTACACCTTC.

The chain joins TRBV20-1 to TRBJ1-5; no reliable D call. Trimming left V 3 bases short and J 0 bases short, with 9 bases between. The CDR3 is 14 amino acids. Germline V gives CDR1 DFQATT, CDR2 SNEGSKA (reference sequence). The chain's CDR3 is CSASPDGSNQPQHF. The CDR3 nucleotides read TGCAGTGCTAGCCCGGACGGTAGCAATCAGCCCCAGCATTTT.

The genes are TRBV6-5 and TRBJ1-2, with 9 bases identical to TRBD1. CDR1 and CDR2 (germline): MNHEY, SVGAGI. Trimming took 0 bases from V and 3 from J; bases not matched to a gene: 20. The CDR3 runs to 21 residues. CDR3 in DNA: TGTGCCAGCAGTTACTCGTTACCCAAATTCAGGACAGGGGCTGAGGACTATGGCTACACCTTC. Translation gives CASSYSLPKFRTGAEDYGYTF.

The CDR3 reads CASSLRRGARGETQYF. The CDR3 nucleotides are TGTGCCAGCAGCCTACGACGGGGGGCAAGGGGGGAGACCCAGTACTTC. This chain uses TRBV7-9 with TRBJ2-7; D may be TRBD2 (7 bases). The DNA end is more similar to TRBJ2-5, so the J call may be wrong. This CDR3 spans 16 amino acids. CDR1 is SEHNR, CDR2 FQNEAQ, per germline (reference sequence).

This clonotype was seen only a few times. The V and J genes are TRBV29-1 and TRBJ1-1; D might be TRBD1 (5 bases). This CDR3 comprises 12 residues. Between the trimmed V and J ends, which lost 3 bases and 11 bases, there was a span of 16 bases. Germline V gene lookup returns CDR1 SQVTM and CDR2 ANQGSEA. The CDR3 nucleotides read TGCAGCGTTGATTTCGGGGGGATGCGGGCTTTCTTT. Its translation is CSVDFGGMRAFF.

The sample holds a few counts of this clonotype. The rearrangement links TRBV7-2 to TRBJ2-1; TRBD2 is a possible D gene (7 bases). CDR1 SGHTA and CDR2 FQGNSA come from the germline V gene. This CDR3 contains 15 residues. Trimming took 5 bases from V and 6 from J, leaving 17 bases between them. The CDR3: CASSPHGGPSNEQFF. The CDR3 DNA reads TGTGCCAGCAGCCCCCACGGGGGGCCATCCAATGAGCAGTTCTTC.

V and J are TRBV29-1 and TRBJ2-2, with TRBD2 matching over 12 bases. Losses at the gene ends were 0 bases for V and 6 bases for J; bases not matched to a gene: 5. CDR1 SQVTM and CDR2 ANQGSEA come from the germline V gene. This CDR3 contains 16 residues. The CDR3 nucleotides read TGCAGCGTTGAAGAATCTCTAGCGGGGGGGCCCGGGGAGCTGTTTTTT. Amino acids: CSVEESLAGGPGELFF.